This T cell receptor (beta chain) was observed in a study of blood T cell repertoires in COVID-19. The wider study: Italy, Spain and the United States were the sources of the convalescent and acute COVID-19 samples. Sources were T cells, B-cell-depleted T cells, or PBMCs; the material itself was cDNA or gDNA.

Original processing methods: Counts of nucleated cells, estimated from reference gene primer amplification, were obtained. Clones were read by immunoSEQ multiplex PCR, and TCRdb kept only the in-frame ones, dropping some. D and trimming come from the DNA, and the V and J calls and clone size come from that table. The sample carries about 130,000 clones, 86% recorded once. Seattle patient enrollment occurred during active infection, with longitudinal follow-up thereafter. The J segment lost 1 base and the V segment lost 3 bases, leaving 1 base of the junction unmatched. The CDR3 contains 15 residues. The germline gives CDR1 KGHSH, CDR2 LQKENI. Regarding this clone: This CDR3 is also generated by other DNA sequences in the sample.

Sequenced input: peripheral blood. The V gene is TRBV18, the J gene TRBJ1-3, with 9 positions matching TRBD1. The source is a woman in her seventies with COVID-19, enrolled during active disease. The CDR3 protein is CASSPGQGSGNTIYF. CDR3 sequence (DNA): TGTGCCAGCTCACCGGGACAGGGTTCTGGAAACACCATATATTTT.